This TCR beta chain came from a study of radiation and T cells in renal cell carcinoma. Overall study context: Nephrectomy followed 15 Gy stereotactic body radiation by 4 weeks.

Only one count was recorded for this clone. Its antigen remains unknown. Deletions cut 6 bases from V and 6 bases from J, with 8 bases between. CDR1 and CDR2 from the germline V gene are SGHTA and FQGTGA. This CDR3 contains 12 residues. General observations from the study: Baseline intratumoral clonotype presence is unknown without pretreatment biopsies.

Sequenced by immunoSEQ multiplex PCR; TCRdb stores in-frame clones only, minus some. The sample shows about 120,000 clones, approximately 78% of them seen only once. Time point given: blood 2 weeks post-SBRT. Treatment here: 15 Gy SBRT to primary tumor, nephrectomy 4 weeks later. The tumor was a clear cell renal cell carcinoma. The gene calls are TRBV7-3 and TRBJ2-2, with D unclear. Sequencing was performed on blood, taken from a patient whose treatment included radiotherapy and nephrectomy. The TCR sequence derives from a woman aged 55-75 years with renal cell carcinoma. The CDR3 region is CASRSPAGELFF. CDR3 nucleotide sequence: TGTGCCAGCAGGTCCCCTGCCGGGGAGCTGTTTTTT.